This T cell receptor (beta chain) was retrieved from a study of shared clonotypes between healthy human individuals. Data came from immunoSEQ multiplex PCR; TCRdb stores just in-frame clones and leaves some out. The sample comprises just over 2,000,000 clones, about 95% of which are singletons, and 0.9% to 1.3% rests with the top ten. In germline, CDR1 is MDHEN, CDR2 SYDVKM. The germline V and J ends were trimmed by 7 bases and 1 base, with 8 bases remaining between them. The CDR3 covers 13 residues. Overall study findings and caveats: Naive subsets typically showed greater estimated richness than memory subsets.

Naive CD8 isolation took CD45RO-negative cells positively selected for CCR7 and excluded terminally differentiated effector memory CD45RA+ cells. The table lists this clone with a count of one. Its antigen is not known. The sample comprised naive CD8+ T cells sorted from blood. The sequence was collected from a man between 18 and 29 years old in good health. The rearrangement links TRBV28 to TRBJ2-1; no clear D. The chain's CDR3 is CASTTESYNEQFF. DNA of the CDR3: TGTGCCAGCACGACGGAATCCTACAATGAGCAGTTCTTC.